This T cell receptor beta chain was obtained from a study of blood T cell repertoires in COVID-19. In the original workflow: Amplified reference gene primers provided the basis for estimating nucleated cell counts. Some clones are missing from TCRdb's copy, which holds only in-frame ones; the method was immunoSEQ multiplex PCR. That table is the source of V, J and clone size, and D and trimming were worked out from the DNA. The data hold about 210,000 clones, with about 88% observed a single time. The CDR3 is 16 residues long. Germline V CDR1 and CDR2: MNHEY, SMNVEV (reference sequence). After removal of 5 bases from V and 6 bases from J, the junction contained 10 bases not matched to a gene.

Material for sequencing was peripheral blood. This clonotype was obtained from a woman between 40 and 50 years old with acute or convalescent COVID-19. The J gene is TRBJ1-1, the V gene TRBV27, with 12 bases aligning to TRBD1. CDR3 nucleotides: TGTGCCAGCAGTGACGGGACAGGGGGCGTTTCTGCTGAAGCTTTCTTT. It specifies CASSDGTGGVSAEAFF.